This TCR beta chain was sequenced for a study of shared clonotypes between healthy human individuals. Study conclusions and caveats: When compared with the clonotypes that were shared by all four sorted-subset donors, the non-shared clonotypes turned out to have lower generation probabilities. An effect of sequencing depth on clonotype sharing among donors was expected.

Of note for this clone: The antigen remains undetermined.

Genomic DNA of every subset was divided equally among multiple immunoSEQ plates. The authors loaded 150 to 250 ng DNA, roughly 33,000 T cell genomes, into sorted-subset replicate PCRs. Here immunoSEQ multiplex PCR was the method, and the copy in TCRdb shows in-frame clones only, minus some. The repertoire consists of over a million clones, with about 80% occurring once and the leading ten covering roughly 0.62%. The material sequenced was memory CD4+ T cells from PBMCs. Subset in this sample: CD45RA-negative fraction. This receptor was identified in a man aged 18-30 years in good health. Some clones in this sample may be carry-over from other donors' samples.

The CDR3 DNA reads as TGTGCCAGCAGCGTAACCGGGACTAGCCCCTCACGAAACACAGATACGCAGTATTTT. The encoded protein is CASSVTGTSPSRNTDTQYF. This rearrangement joins TRBV7-9 to TRBJ2-3; 9 nucleotides agree with TRBD2. Germline CDR1 SEHNR, CDR2 FQNEAQ (reference sequence). The trim removed 5 bases at V and 2 bases at J, leaving 17 bases unmatched. This CDR3 comprises 19 residues.